The 30 T cell receptor beta chains below were found in one sample sequenced in a study of blood T cells in healthy people across ages. Alongside a J-beta primer mix, a sample-barcoded 5' primer served in a second PCR lasting about 6 to 11 cycles. MiXCR was run by TCRdb on the 5' RACE reads, yielding one entry per CDR3 protein. The data contain more than 800,000 distinct CDR3 sequences, around 30% of them singletons. Sequences were obtained from blood. The receptors shown here come from an elderly woman in good health.

With regard to this clonotype: A read error may be the cause here, since a much bigger clone is one base away. The genes are TRBV12-3 or TRBV12-4 and TRBJ2-1, with D uncertain. The CDR3 loop spans 13 amino acids. V shed 3 bases and J shed 13 bases, with 16 bases lying between them. CDR3 sequence (DNA): TGTGCCAGCAGTTTGGTGGAGCCCGAGACCCAGTTCTTC. This translates into CASSLVEPETQFF.

This clonotype was recorded a few times. The rearrangement joins TRBV30 to TRBJ1-1; 7 bases agree with TRBD1. Unmatched junction bases numbered 8, after V lost 4 bases and J lost 3 bases. The CDR3 loop spans 14 amino acids. Per the germline V gene, CDR1 is GTSNPN and CDR2 is SVGIG (reference sequence). CDR3 sequence: CAWTPDRAYTEAFF. DNA for the CDR3: TGTGCCTGGACACCAGACAGGGCGTACACTGAAGCTTTCTTT.

This clonotype was picked up many times. V gene TRBV7-8 combines with J gene TRBJ2-5; 9 nucleotides align to TRBD1. This CDR3 has 14 residues. The V gene end was trimmed by 5 bases and the J gene end by 6 bases; junction bases not matched to a gene: 7. The germline V gene encodes CDR1 SGHVS and CDR2 FQNEAQ. This chain's CDR3 is CASSHIQGAKTQYF. In DNA form, the CDR3 reads TGTGCCAGCAGCCATATACAGGGGGCGAAGACCCAGTACTTC.

This clonotype was counted only a few times. The chain has TRBV6-5 and TRBJ2-3; perhaps TRBD1 as D (5 bases). Germline CDR1 MNHEY, CDR2 SVGAGI. V shed 7 bases and J shed 5 bases, with 13 bases lying between them. This CDR3 is 13 amino acids long. The CDR3 DNA reads as TGTGCCAGCACCACTCCCCAGGGAGATACGCAGTATTTT. The encoded protein is CASTTPQGDTQYF.

Comment on this clonotype: A clone one base away is much larger, so this may be a read error. The chain couples TRBV30 to TRBJ2-1, with D possibly TRBD1 on 6 matching bases. The CDR3 consists of 12 residues. Trimming took off 5 bases at V and 13 bases at J, with 18 bases between the two ends. Per the germline V gene, CDR1 is GTSNPN and CDR2 is SVGIG (reference sequence). DNA for the CDR3: TGTGCCTGGGGACGGGACACAGAGACCCAGTTCTTC. Encoded protein: CAWGRDTETQFF.

The chain recombines TRBV4-3 with TRBJ2-3; a possible D gene is TRBD1 (5 bases). V lost 1 base, J lost 1 base, and 9 bases lay in between. The germline V gene has CDR1 LGHNA and CDR2 YSLEER. The CDR3 is 15 amino acids. The CDR3 region has the DNA TGCGCCAGCAGCCAAGGGACACTCCGCACAGATACGCAGTATTTT. Residues: CASSQGTLRTDTQYF.

The V call is TRBV7-8, the J call TRBJ1-5; D remains ambiguous. The V gene lost 0 bases and the J gene lost 7 bases, with 13 bases spanning the gap. Germline V CDR1 and CDR2: SGHVS, FQNEAQ. CDR3 length equals 15 residues. The CDR3 region has the DNA TGTGCCAGCAGCTTAGCCATGGGGATAAACCAGCCCCAGCATTTT. This sequence encodes CASSLAMGINQPQHF. Looking up the rest from reference TRBV7-8 and TRBJ1-5 gives the full variable domain: GAGVSQSPRYKVAKRGQDVALRCDPISGHVSLFWYQQALGQGPEFLTYFQNEAQLDKSGLPSDRFFAERPEGSVSTLKIQRTQQEDSAVYLCASSLAMGINQPQHFGDGTRLSIL.

This clonotype was recorded at least ten times. The chain links TRBV11-2 to TRBJ2-3; D call uncertain. Germline CDR1 reads SGHAT; CDR2 reads FQNNGV. Trimming pared 6 bases from V and 0 bases from J, leaving 7 bases between. The CDR3 loop spans 13 amino acids. CDR3 region: CASRMTSTDTQYF. The DNA for the CDR3 is TGTGCCAGCAGGATGACTAGCACAGATACGCAGTATTTT.

A word on this clonotype: Just one base apart from a much larger clone, this may be a read error. The chain is built from TRBV6-6 and TRBJ2-1, with TRBD2 matching over 8 bases. CDR1 MNHNY and CDR2 SVGAGI come from the germline V gene (reference sequence). CDR3 size: 15 residues. The CDR3 sequence is CASSYPGGGSNEQLF. The CDR3 DNA reads as TGTGCCAGCAGTTACCCCGGGGGGGGTTCCAATGAGCAGCTCTTC.

This clonotype was recorded once. At one end, the junction sequence differs from germline, possibly due to a read error. V gene TRBV2 combines with J gene TRBJ2-7; D is unclear. Germline V gene lookup returns CDR1 SNHLY and CDR2 FYNNEI. This CDR3 spans 14 amino acids. In nucleotides, the CDR3 is TGCGCCAGCAGCGACGACTCGTCTTTCTACGGGCAGTACTTC. Its translation: CASSDDSSFYGQYF.

The rearrangement joins TRBV7-9 to TRBJ2-7; 10 nucleotides agree with TRBD1. V gave up 5 bases and J gave up 2 bases; unmatched junction bases: 18. Germline V CDR1 and CDR2: SEHNR, FQNEAQ (reference sequence). The CDR3 contains 19 residues. The CDR3 nucleotides read TGTGCCAGCAGCCGCGACCGGGACAGGGGACCTCCGCATACCTACGAGCAGTACTTC. This gives the protein CASSRDRDRGPPHTYEQYF.

Comment on this clonotype: A much bigger clone sits one base away, suggesting this may be a read error. V usage is TRBV7-2 and J usage is TRBJ2-5; TRBD1 is a possible D gene (6 bases). Judging by the DNA end, TRBJ2-1 fits better; the J call may be wrong. The germline V gene encodes CDR1 SGHTA and CDR2 FQGNSA. This CDR3 has 15 amino acids. The DNA of the CDR3 is TGTGCCAGCAGCTTAGATCAAGGGGGAAAAGAGACCCAGTTCTTC. It specifies CASSLDQGGKETQFF.

This clonotype occurred many times. The rearrangement joins TRBV3-1 to TRBJ2-1; D is unclear. CDR1 and CDR2 (germline): LGHDT, YNNKEL (reference sequence). The CDR3 sequence is 15 residues long. Deletions cut 5 bases from V and 0 bases from J, with 11 bases between. For the CDR3, the DNA is TGTGCCAGCAGCTACCGGACCTCCTCCTACAATGAGCAGTTCTTC. Translated, it gives CASSYRTSSYNEQFF.

This clonotype has just one count. The chain has TRBV2 and TRBJ2-2; 12 bases are a match to TRBD2. CDR1 SNHLY and CDR2 FYNNEI come from the germline V gene. V was pared by 6 bases and J by 5 bases, with 10 bases of the junction left unmatched. CDR3 length: 17 residues. The DNA of the CDR3 is TGTGCCAGCAGACCCGAACTAGCGGGGGGCCATACCGGGGAGCTGTTTTTT. Protein sequence: CASRPELAGGHTGELFF.

This chain links TRBV7-2 with TRBJ2-7; D remains ambiguous. CDR1 is SGHTA, CDR2 FQGNSA, per germline. V was trimmed by 3 bases and J by 3 bases, leaving 12 bases between them. This CDR3 comprises 14 residues. The DNA for the CDR3 is TGTGCCAGCAGCTTGGCGACTGGTTACTACGAGCAGTACTTC. As protein: CASSLATGYYEQYF.

The chain recombines TRBV20-1 with TRBJ2-6, with D tentatively TRBD2 (6 bases). Trimming cost V 1 base and J 8 bases, with 15 bases left between them. Germline V lookup: CDR1 DFQATT, CDR2 SNEGSKA (reference sequence). The CDR3 covers 15 residues. The CDR3 is CSARVSLGGTNVLTF. CDR3 DNA: TGCAGTGCTAGAGTCAGCCTTGGGGGGACCAACGTCCTGACTTTC.

The chain carries TRBV3-1 and TRBJ2-4, with D hard to call. V was cut by 0 bases and J by 0 bases, with 15 bases left in between. Germline values: CDR1 LGHDT, CDR2 YNNKEL (reference sequence). The CDR3 is made up of 18 amino acids. The CDR3 here is CASSQDMPSGVAKNIQYF. As DNA, the CDR3 is TGTGCCAGCAGCCAAGACATGCCGTCTGGGGTAGCCAAAAACATTCAGTACTTC. The complete variable domain, with remaining parts taken from reference TRBV3-1 and TRBJ2-4, reads DTAVSQTPKYLVTQMGNDKSIKCEQNLGHDTMYWYKQDSKKFLKIMFSYNNKELIINETVPNRFSPKSPDKAHLNLHINSLELGDSAVYFCASSQDMPSGVAKNIQYFGAGTRLSVL.

This clonotype was picked up one time. This rearrangement joins TRBV6-5 to TRBJ2-1, with D perhaps matching TRBD2 (6 bases). The V gene lost 1 base and the J gene lost 6 bases, with 16 bases spanning the gap. The CDR3 contains 16 residues. Germline CDR1 and CDR2: MNHEY and SVGAGI. The CDR3 loop is CASSYFSGDGSNEQFF. CDR3 bases: TGTGCCAGCAGTTACTTTTCGGGGGATGGTAGCAATGAGCAGTTCTTC.

Note on this clonotype: It may be a read error: a sequence one base away is much more abundant. CDR3 loop: CSVEERPGKTQFF. Written as DNA, the CDR3 is TGCAGCGTTGAAGAGCGGCCGGGGAAGACCCAGTTCTTC. The V and J genes are TRBV29-1 and TRBJ2-1, with D maybe TRBD2 (5 bases). The ends were cut back, 0 bases at V and 13 bases at J, with 16 bases in the middle. CDR3 length: 13 amino acids. The V gene's germline CDR1 is SQVTM and CDR2 ANQGSEA.

The gene calls are TRBV15 and TRBJ1-2, with 7 positions matching TRBD1. From germline, CDR1 is LNHNV and CDR2 YYDKDF (reference sequence). This CDR3 is built from 15 residues. Losses at the gene ends were 2 bases for V and 1 base for J; bases not matched to a gene: 4. The CDR3 spells CATSRPGQVNYGYTF. CDR3 sequence (DNA): TGTGCCACCAGCAGACCTGGACAGGTTAACTATGGCTACACCTTC.

The chain uses TRBV2 and TRBJ1-5, with 7 bases that match TRBD1. After removal of 6 bases from V and 6 bases from J, the junction contained 2 bases not matched to a gene. CDR3 size: 12 residues. CDR1 is SNHLY and CDR2 is FYNNEI in the germline V gene. In nucleotides, the CDR3 is TGTGCCAGCAGGGGGGACAGTCAGCCCCAGCATTTT. It codes for CASRGDSQPQHF.

Notes on this clonotype: One end of the junction is discordant with germline, which a read error may explain. This chain uses TRBV28 with TRBJ2-3, with 8 bases identical to TRBD2. Germline V lookup: CDR1 MDHEN, CDR2 SYDVKM. The CDR3 extends over 16 amino acids. In DNA, the CDR3 is TGTGCCAGCAGCTCCATAGCGGGGACCCTCACAGATAGGCAGTATTTT. This codes for CASSSIAGTLTDRQYF.

This chain joins TRBV18 and TRBJ2-7; D may be TRBD2 (6 bases). The CDR3 runs 15 residues. CDR1 is KGHSH, CDR2 LQKENI, per germline. Trimming pared 5 bases from V and 2 bases from J, leaving 16 bases between. CDR3 sequence: CASSEGRTGAYEQYF. Written as DNA, the CDR3 is TGTGCCAGCTCAGAGGGGAGGACCGGGGCCTACGAGCAGTACTTC. The full variable domain, rest sourced from reference TRBV18 and TRBJ2-7, is NAGVMQNPRHLVRRRGQEARLRCSPMKGHSHVYWYRQLPEEGLKFMVYLQKENIIDESGMPKERFSAEFPKEGPSILRIQQVVRGDSAAYFCASSEGRTGAYEQYFGPGTRLTVT.

The sample holds a few counts of this clonotype. A read error may explain this, as a much larger clone is one base away. This chain links TRBV10-3 with TRBJ1-2, with D uncertain. The CDR3 is made up of 13 amino acids. CDR1 ENHRY and CDR2 SYGVKD come from the germline V gene. Here the CDR3 DNA reads TGTGCCATCAGCAGTGCCAGAAACTATGTCTACACCTTC. Translated: CAISSARNYVYTF.

The rearrangement uses TRBV12-3 or TRBV12-4 and TRBJ2-3, with TRBD2 identical over 14 bases. The CDR3 runs to 19 residues. The V gene end was trimmed by 4 bases and the J gene end by 0 bases; junction bases not matched to a gene: 9. Here the CDR3 reads CASSYLGTSGGLSTDTQYF. CDR3 sequence (DNA): TGTGCCAGCAGTTATCTCGGGACTAGCGGGGGCTTAAGCACAGATACGCAGTATTTT.

This clonotype occurred many times. V is TRBV7-2 and J is TRBJ2-3, with TRBD2 as a possible D gene (6 bases). The CDR3 length is 14 residues. The germline CDR1 and CDR2 sequences are SGHTA and FQGNSA. V was pared by 3 bases and J by 2 bases, with 9 bases between. The CDR3 protein is CASSFSGITDTQYF. In DNA, the CDR3 is TGTGCCAGCAGCTTTAGCGGAATCACAGATACGCAGTATTTT.

The CDR3 is CASSLAPVGVQFF. CDR3 DNA sequence: TGTGCCAGCAGCTTAGCCCCCGTGGGCGTGCAGTTCTTC. This sequence joins TRBV11-3 and TRBJ2-1; D gene uncertain. Germline V gene sequence: CDR1 SGHNT, CDR2 YENEEA. CDR3 length: 13 residues. Trimming removed 1 base from V and 12 bases from J, with 13 bases in between.

This clonotype showed up many times. V usage is TRBV15 and J usage is TRBJ1-5; D call uncertain. CDR3 length: 12 residues. Germline CDR1 and CDR2: LNHNV and YYDKDF (reference sequence). V dropped 3 bases and J dropped 5 bases, with 5 bases sitting between them. CDR3 loop: CATSRADQPQHF. The DNA of the CDR3 is TGTGCCACCAGCAGGGCCGATCAGCCCCAGCATTTT.

This clonotype was seen at least ten times. The chain joins TRBV24-1 to TRBJ2-5; the D gene could be TRBD1 or TRBD2 (7 bases each). Trimming left V 3 bases short and J 4 bases short, with 11 bases between. This CDR3 contains 14 residues. Germline V gives CDR1 KGHDR, CDR2 SFDVKD. In nucleotides, the CDR3 is TGTGCCACCAGTGATACCAGGGGGGGAGAGACCCAGTACTTC. Translating it yields CATSDTRGGETQYF.

The table lists this clonotype with many counts. V usage is TRBV7-9 and J usage is TRBJ2-1; tentatively, D is TRBD1 or TRBD2 (5 bases each). The CDR3 is made up of 18 amino acids. Between the trimmed V and J ends, which lost 5 bases and 1 base, there was a span of 21 bases. Germline V CDR1 and CDR2: SEHNR, FQNEAQ (reference sequence). CDR3: CASSLKIAGTKSYNEQFF. The CDR3 coding sequence is TGTGCCAGCAGCCTAAAAATAGCCGGGACGAAATCCTACAATGAGCAGTTCTTC.